These 15 T cell receptor beta chains share one sample of origin, sequenced in a study of identical twins. TCRdb analysed the 5' RACE reads with MiXCR anew, one entry per CDR3 protein. The repertoire has about 550,000 distinct CDR3 sequences, about a fifth of them found once; the top ten carry 0.48%. The data also belong to a second study, concerning yellow fever vaccine responses in identical twins.

Sequenced sample: CD4+ T cells sorted from blood. These receptors came from a woman between 18 and 29 years old in good health.

V is TRBV5-5 and J is TRBJ2-7, with D maybe TRBD2 (5 bases). Germline CDR1 and CDR2: SGHKS and YYEKEE (reference sequence). V lost 6 bases, J lost 1 base, and 14 bases lay in between. CDR3 size: 14 residues. CDR3 sequence: CASILQRASYEQYV. CDR3 DNA: TGTGCCAGCATCCTCCAGAGGGCATCCTACGAGCAGTACGTC.

This clonotype came up a few times. The rearrangement links TRBV15 to TRBJ2-3; D perhaps matches TRBD1 (6 bases). Germline CDR1 and CDR2: LNHNV and YYDKDF (reference sequence). CDR3 length equals 14 residues. The V and J ends lost 5 bases and 3 bases respectively, with 12 bases between them. The chain's CDR3 is CATSPWDKTDTQYF. The CDR3 region has the DNA TGTGCCACCAGCCCCTGGGACAAAACAGATACGCAGTATTTT.

The chain carries TRBV15 and TRBJ1-5; D unclear. Germline values: CDR1 LNHNV, CDR2 YYDKDF (reference sequence). The CDR3 is made up of 14 amino acids. Trimming pared 4 bases from V and 0 bases from J, leaving 7 bases between. The CDR3 loop reads CATSTKGSNQPQHF. CDR3 bases: TGTGCCACCAGCACTAAAGGTAGCAATCAGCCCCAGCATTTT.

The gene calls are TRBV7-6 and TRBJ2-1; TRBD1 might be the D (7 bases). There are 17 residues in the CDR3. Trimming shortened V by 2 bases and J by 9 bases, and 23 bases separated the two germline ends. CDR1 is SGHVS, CDR2 FNYEAQ, per germline. The CDR3 bases are TGTGCCAGCAGCTTACCCAGGGGGAAGGGGAGGCTTAGTGAGCAGTTCTTC. Translating gives CASSLPRGKGRLSEQFF.

The gene calls are TRBV5-1 and TRBJ2-1, with 11 bases aligning to TRBD2. This CDR3 comprises 15 residues. Per germline, CDR1 SGHRS and CDR2 YFSETQ. The V and J ends lost 0 bases and 9 bases, in that order; junction bases with no gene match: 5. In nucleotides, the CDR3 is TGCGCCAGCAGCTTGGTGACTAGCGGGAACGGTGAGCAGTTCTTC. It translates to CASSLVTSGNGEQFF.

This clonotype was seen many times. The chain is built from TRBV12-3 or TRBV12-4 and TRBJ2-1; tentatively, D is TRBD2 (5 bases). The CDR3 runs 16 residues. The V and J ends lost 3 bases and 7 bases respectively, with 19 bases between them. CDR3 amino acids: CASSFPKLGEGNEQFF. The DNA of the CDR3 is TGTGCCAGCAGTTTTCCGAAATTGGGAGAGGGTAATGAGCAGTTCTTC.

V usage is TRBV3-1 and J usage is TRBJ2-7; maybe TRBD2 (6 bases). In germline, CDR1 is LGHDT, CDR2 YNNKEL (reference sequence). With 3 bases removed from V and 2 bases from J, the gap between germline ends came to 14 bases. CDR3 length equals 15 residues. Written as DNA, the CDR3 is TGTGCCAGCAGCCACTGGGAGCGGGTCCCCTACGAGCAGTACTTC. The encoded protein is CASSHWERVPYEQYF.

CDR3 sequence reads: CASSAHYTEAFF. The CDR3 region has the DNA TGTGCCAGCAGTGCTCACTACACTGAAGCTTTCTTT. V is TRBV6-1 and J is TRBJ1-1; D unresolved. From germline, CDR1 is MNHNS and CDR2 SASEGT. This CDR3 spans 12 amino acids. V was trimmed by 4 bases and J by 3 bases, leaving 6 bases between them.

V gene TRBV5-1 combines with J gene TRBJ2-6; maybe TRBD2 (5 bases). This CDR3 is built from 16 residues. V was shortened by 0 bases and J by 2 bases, with 9 bases between the two germline ends. CDR1 is SGHRS, CDR2 YFSETQ, per germline. The CDR3 protein is CASSLAASTGANVLTF. CDR3 nucleotides: TGCGCCAGCAGCTTGGCTGCTAGCACTGGGGCCAACGTCCTGACTTTC.

This clonotype was seen more than once but under ten times. The rearrangement uses TRBV7-2 and TRBJ2-7; D gene uncertain. Germline V gene sequence: CDR1 SGHTA, CDR2 FQGNSA. V was shortened by 4 bases and J by 0 bases, with 7 bases between the two germline ends. The CDR3 extends over 13 amino acids. Written as DNA, the CDR3 is TGTGCCAGCAGCTCCTACCTCTCCTACGAGCAGTACTTC. This codes for CASSSYLSYEQYF. Complete variable domain (other parts from reference TRBV7-2 and TRBJ2-7): GAGVSQSPSNKVTEKGKDVELRCDPISGHTALYWYRQSLGQGLEFLIYFQGNSAPDKSGLPSDRFSAERTGGSVSTLTIQRTQQEDSAVYLCASSSYLSYEQYFGPGTRLTVT.

The chain carries TRBV10-3 and TRBJ2-7; 7 nucleotides align to TRBD1. The CDR3 is 16 amino acids. Germline trimming cut 0 bases from V and 3 bases from J; bases unmatched to any gene: 8. Germline-derived CDR1 and CDR2 are ENHRY and SYGVKD. The CDR3 loop reads CAISESRTGGIYEQYF. The CDR3 DNA sequence: TGTGCCATCAGTGAGTCGCGGACAGGTGGGATCTACGAGCAGTACTTC.

V gene TRBV3-1 combines with J gene TRBJ2-7; either TRBD1 or TRBD2 may supply D (5 bases each). Trimming shortened V by 0 bases and J by 4 bases, and 16 bases separated the two germline ends. This CDR3 has 16 amino acids. The germline V gene encodes CDR1 LGHDT and CDR2 YNNKEL (reference sequence). The CDR3 protein is CASSQEERGGGYEQYV. In DNA form, the CDR3 reads TGTGCCAGCAGCCAAGAAGAAAGGGGTGGAGGATACGAGCAGTACGTC.

The CDR3 DNA is TGCAGCGTTGATCGTTTGAGCTCCTACAATGAGCAGTTCTTC. It translates to CSVDRLSSYNEQFF. The V gene is TRBV29-1, the J gene TRBJ2-1, with unresolved D. V dropped 3 bases and J dropped 0 bases, with 9 bases sitting between them. Per the germline V gene, CDR1 is SQVTM and CDR2 is ANQGSEA. The CDR3 sequence is 14 residues long.

The rearrangement links TRBV2 to TRBJ1-3, with no clear D. The CDR3 consists of 14 residues. Germline V lookup: CDR1 SNHLY, CDR2 FYNNEI. V was clipped by 2 bases and J by 9 bases, with 14 bases between them. Here the CDR3 DNA reads TGTGCCAGCAGTGAACTGCAGCTATCGGGCACCATATATTTT. Protein sequence: CASSELQLSGTIYF.

V usage is TRBV6-1 and J usage is TRBJ1-1; D is possibly TRBD1 (5 bases). In germline, CDR1 is MNHNS, CDR2 SASEGT. The CDR3 has 11 amino acids. V lost 6 bases, J lost 8 bases, and 10 bases lay in between. CDR3: CASSADREAFF. DNA for the CDR3: TGTGCCAGCAGCGCTGACAGAGAAGCTTTCTTT.